This is a list of T cell receptor beta chains from one sample in a study of T cells in Graves' hyperthyroidism and ophthalmopathy. TCRdb re-analysed the multiplex PCR reads in MiXCR, keeping a single row per CDR3 protein. The sample records 660,000 or so distinct CDR3 sequences, 45% being singletons. The source material was peripheral blood or thyroid tissue (not recorded which). The receptors here all came from an adult man with Graves' disease, either hyperthyroidism or ophthalmopathy (not recorded which). Both conserved end residues are part of each CDR3. Each record gives: V gene, D gene, J gene, clone size, CDR3 DNA, CDR3 protein. D genes are given only for firm matches. The size field is filled for only some rows; it gives once, few, many or a size class.

TRBV19	-	TRBJ1-2	many	TGTGCCAGTAGTACCGCGCCTGATGGCTACACCTTC	CASSTAPDGYTF
TRBV9	-	TRBJ2-5	many	TGTGCCAGCAGCGTAGACTCAGGCCAAGAGACCCAGTACTTC	CASSVDSGQETQYF
TRBV19	TRBD2	TRBJ2-7	-	TGTGCCTGGACTGCGACTAGCGGGATTCCCGAGCAGTACTTC	CAWTATSGIPEQYF
TRBV20-1	-	TRBJ2-7	-	TGCAGTGCTCCCGGCTTGGGGCAATGGGGCTACGAGCAGTACTTC	CSAPGLGQWGYEQYF
TRBV7-3	-	TRBJ2-2	-	TGCGCCAGCAGCTTGGCCGGGATAGACACCGGGGAGCTGTTTTTT	CASSLAGIDTGELFF
TRBV7-2	TRBD2	TRBJ2-5	many	TGTGCCAGCAGCACCTTGACTAGCGGGGGAGAGACCCAGTACTTC	CASSTLTSGGETQYF
TRBV20-1	-	TRBJ2-5	-	TGCAGTGCTAGGACACAGGGAGAAGAGACCCAGTACTTC	CSARTQGEETQYF
TRBV7-2	-	TRBJ1-4	few	TGTGCCAGCAGCCAGAATGCGGGTGAAAAACTGTTTTTT	CASSQNAGEKLFF
TRBV2	-	TRBJ1-6	-	TGTGCCAGCAGTGAACAGAGCTCCTATAATTCACCCCTCCACTTT	CASSEQSSYNSPLHF
TRBV7-6	TRBD1	TRBJ1-6	-	TGTGCCAGCAGCTTAGCGGACAGGGAGGGTCAGCCCCTCCACTTT	CASSLADREGQPLHF
TRBV29-1	-	TRBJ1-6	many	TGCAGCGTTGTGGCTTTCGGAACTAATTCACCCCTCCACTTT	CSVVAFGTNSPLHF
TRBV6-5	-	TRBJ2-6	-	TGTGCCAGCAGCTTAGGCCTGGGTGGGGCCAACGTCCTGACTTTC	CASSLGLGGANVLTF
TRBV20-1	TRBD2	TRBJ2-3	-	TGCAGTCTGGCGGGAGACGGCACAGATACGCAGTATTTT	CSLAGDGTDTQYF
TRBV7-2	-	TRBJ1-6	few	TGTGCCGGGAGGGAAAGCTCCTATAATTCACCCCTCCACTTT	CAGRESSYNSPLHF
TRBV20-1	TRBD1	TRBJ1-2	-	TGCAGTGCTAGAAAGGAGGGGCCCCGGGACAGCCCTAACTATGGCTACACCTTC	CSARKEGPRDSPNYGYTF
TRBV20-1	-	TRBJ1-1	few	TGCACCCTTGGCGCGGATGGAGGGGTTACTGAAGCTTTCTTT	CTLGADGGVTEAFF
TRBV11-2	-	TRBJ2-7	-	TGTGCCAGCAGCTTAGTTGGGGTTTTCTACGAGCAGTACTTC	CASSLVGVFYEQYF
TRBV10-3	-	TRBJ1-5	-	TGTGCCATCAGTGAGTCGGCCGGACGCAATCAGCCCCAGCATTTT	CAISESAGRNQPQHF
TRBV9	TRBD1	TRBJ2-7	few	TGTGCCAGCAGCCAACCTACGCCCGGGACAGGGGACTACGAGCAGTACTTC	CASSQPTPGTGDYEQYF
TRBV7-8	-	TRBJ1-3	-	TGTGCCAGCAGCCCCGACCAGTCTGGAAACACCATATATTTT	CASSPDQSGNTIYF
TRBV10-2	TRBD1	TRBJ2-7	-	TGCGCCAGCATATGGGACAGGGGATTCCACGAGCAGTACTTC	CASIWDRGFHEQYF
TRBV9	TRBD2	TRBJ2-7	-	TGTGCCAGCAGTTCCGGGACTAGCCTCTCCTACGAGCAGTACTTC	CASSSGTSLSYEQYF
TRBV9	-	TRBJ2-5	many	TGTGCCAGCAGCGTAGTGGACGGGGTCGGAGGAGAGACCCAGTACTTC	CASSVVDGVGGETQYF
TRBV7-9	-	TRBJ2-2	once	TGTGCCAGAGAGGCCGGGACAAAGAACACCGGGGAGCTGTTTTTT	CAREAGTKNTGELFF
TRBV7-8	TRBD1	TRBJ1-4	few	TGTGCCAGCAGCCCCGGGACAGTGAAGGCTGGAAAACTGTTTTTT	CASSPGTVKAGKLFF
TRBV20-1	-	TRBJ1-1	many	TGCAGTGCTAGAGATCAAGGTGAAGCTTTCTTT	CSARDQGEAFF
TRBV24-1	-	TRBJ2-7	many	TGTGCCACCAGTGACCCAACGAACCCCGACGGGCAGTACTTC	CATSDPTNPDGQYF
TRBV11-1	-	TRBJ1-2	once	TGTGTCAGCAGTTTGGACAGTTCCGCCTCCTCCAACTATGGCTACACCTTC	CVSSLDSSASSNYGYTF
TRBV29-1	-	TRBJ1-6	-	TGCAGCGTGGGGACCGGTGGTTTTGGACCCCTCCACTTT	CSVGTGGFGPLHF
TRBV12-3/TRBV12-4	-	TRBJ2-5	many	TGTGCCAGCAGTCCAGGACGCCAAGAGACCCAGTACTTC	CASSPGRQETQYF
TRBV5-1	-	TRBJ1-2	-	TGCGCCAGCAGCTTGGGGGCAACCGGGACTTTTGGCTACACCTTC	CASSLGATGTFGYTF
TRBV7-9	TRBD1	TRBJ2-7	-	TGTGCCAGCAGCTCAATAACCGGGACAGACCCCTACGAGCAGTACTTC	CASSSITGTDPYEQYF
TRBV2	TRBD1	TRBJ1-4	-	TGTGCCAGCTTCACAGGGGGCAATGAAAAACTGTTTTTT	CASFTGGNEKLFF
TRBV11-2	-	TRBJ1-2	few	TGTGCCAGCAGCTTATTCCCCCTAGATGGCTACACCTTC	CASSLFPLDGYTF
TRBV24-1	TRBD1	TRBJ2-5	-	TGTGCCACCAGTGACGACGGACAGGGAAAAGAGACCCAGTACTTC	CATSDDGQGKETQYF
TRBV20-1	-	TRBJ2-7	few	TGCAGTGCTAGAGATATCAGGAAGGTCTACGAGCAGTACTTC	CSARDIRKVYEQYF
TRBV20-1	-	TRBJ1-5	-	TGCAGTGCTAGTTCCACTGAAGTTAGCAATCAGCCCCAGCATTTT	CSASSTEVSNQPQHF
TRBV11-2	-	TRBJ2-7	-	TGTGCCAGCAGCTTAGAGATGAGGGAGCAGTACTTC	CASSLEMREQYF
TRBV7-9	-	TRBJ1-2	many	TGTGCCAGCAGCTTAGCCCGGGACGGCTACACCTTC	CASSLARDGYTF
TRBV7-8	-	TRBJ2-7	-	TGTGCCAGCAGCTTAAGTACAGGGGGGGGTGAGCAGTACTTC	CASSLSTGGGEQYF
TRBV10-3	TRBD1	TRBJ2-7	-	TGTGCCATCAGTAGAAGCCGGGACAGGGGCTCCTACGAGCAGTACTTC	CAISRSRDRGSYEQYF
TRBV5-1	-	TRBJ1-1	-	TGCGCCAGCAGCTCAACGAGAGGGATGAACACTGAAGCTTTCTTT	CASSSTRGMNTEAFF
TRBV2	-	TRBJ2-5	many	TGTGCCAGCAGTGATTCCCAGGTCGGCCAAGAGACCCAGTACTTC	CASSDSQVGQETQYF
TRBV25-1	TRBD1	TRBJ1-2	-	TGTGCCAGCATGGGACAGGGCGTTGCAGGCTATGGCTACACCTTC	CASMGQGVAGYGYTF